Listed below are T cell receptor beta chains from one sample, sequenced in a study of OX40 agonist ivuxolimab in advanced cancers. The data were produced by immunoSEQ multiplex PCR, yet TCRdb's version contains in-frame clones alone and is incomplete. The sample contains fewer than 55,000 clones, around 80% of which appear only once. Here the sequenced sample was CD4+ or CD8+ T cells sorted from blood, taken in a trial of the OX40 agonist ivuxolimab. These receptors all stem from an adult with an advanced solid tumor such as melanoma, head and neck, liver or kidney cancer. The CDR3 runs from the conserved cysteine through the conserved F or W. The D gene is left open where the match is weak. The size entry is marked missing in some rows and otherwise reads once, few, many or a size class.

>TRBV9|TRBJ2-1|15|NA|NA
TGTGCCAGCAGCCTTGGTCAGGGGTCCTACAATGAGCAGTTCTTC
CASSLGQGSYNEQFF
>TRBV27|TRBJ2-7|15|TRBD2|NA
TGTGCCAGCGGCCCGCTAGCGGAAGGGTTAGACGAGCAGTACTTC
CASGPLAEGLDEQYF
>TRBV4-1|TRBJ2-2|12|NA|NA
TGCGCCAGCAGCCAAGCGGGCAGGGAGCTGTTTTTT
CASSQAGRELFF
>TRBV27|TRBJ1-4|14|NA|NA
TGTGCCAGCAGTTTATTCGGGGTAGCCGAAAAACTGTTTTTT
CASSLFGVAEKLFF
>TRBV5-4|TRBJ2-7|15|TRBD2|NA
TGTGCCAGCAGCCCTGAGCGGGGGCGTTCCTACGAGCAGTACTTC
CASSPERGRSYEQYF
>TRBV28|TRBJ2-1|13|NA|NA
TGTGCCAGCAGTTTACGACCAAATAAAGAGCAGTTCTTC
CASSLRPNKEQFF
>TRBV6-1|TRBJ2-7|15|TRBD2|NA
TGTGCCAGCAAGGAGGAGCGGGAGGGTTCCTACGAGCAGTACTTC
CASKEEREGSYEQYF
>TRBV7-6|TRBJ2-2|13|NA|NA
TGTGCCAGCAGCCCCTCGCCCACCGGGGAGCTGTTTTTT
CASSPSPTGELFF
>TRBV27|TRBJ1-2|14|TRBD1|NA
TGTGCCAGCAGGGCAACAGGGGCTGTCAATGGCTACACCTTC
CASRATGAVNGYTF
>TRBV28|TRBJ1-5|15|NA|NA
TGTGCCAGCGTACCGGATCTCCTTAGCAATCAGCCCCAGCATTTT
CASVPDLLSNQPQHF
>TRBV28|TRBJ2-7|14|TRBD1|NA
TGTGCCAGCAGTTCTGACAGGGTTGTCGACGAGCAGTACTTC
CASSSDRVVDEQYF
>TRBV27|TRBJ1-5|14|NA|NA
TGTGCCAGCAGTTTGTTCTCGGGCAATCAGCCCCAGCATTTT
CASSLFSGNQPQHF
>TRBV19|TRBJ2-2|12|NA|NA
TGTGCCAGTAGTACCACGGAGGGGGAGCTGTTTTTT
CASSTTEGELFF
>TRBV5-1|TRBJ2-7|14|TRBD2|NA
TGCGCCAGCAGTCTAGGGGAGGGTCCTGACGAGCAGTACTTC
CASSLGEGPDEQYF
>TRBV7-9|TRBJ1-5|14|NA|medium-sized
TGTGCCAGCAGCTTGGCCGGGGACGGTCAGCCCCAGCATTTT
CASSLAGDGQPQHF
>TRBV7-9|TRBJ1-1|15|NA|NA
TGTGCCAGCAGCTTAGTAGCCAGGGGCGACACTGAAGCTTTCTTT
CASSLVARGDTEAFF
>TRBV9|TRBJ2-3|14|TRBD1|once
TGTGCCAGCAGCGTAACAGGGGGGATCGATACGCAGTATTTT
CASSVTGGIDTQYF